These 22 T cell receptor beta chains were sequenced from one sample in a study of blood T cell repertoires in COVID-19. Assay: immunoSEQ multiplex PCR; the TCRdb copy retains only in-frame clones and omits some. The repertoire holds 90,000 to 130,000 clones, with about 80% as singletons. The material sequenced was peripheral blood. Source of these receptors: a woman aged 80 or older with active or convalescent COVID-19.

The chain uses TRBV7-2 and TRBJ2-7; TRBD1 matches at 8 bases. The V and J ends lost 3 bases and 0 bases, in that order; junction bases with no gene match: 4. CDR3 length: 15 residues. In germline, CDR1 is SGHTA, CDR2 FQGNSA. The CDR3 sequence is CASSLTGVISYEQYF. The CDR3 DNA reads TGTGCCAGCAGCTTGACAGGGGTTATCTCCTACGAGCAGTACTTC. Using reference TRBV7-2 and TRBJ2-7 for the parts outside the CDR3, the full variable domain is GAGVSQSPSNKVTEKGKDVELRCDPISGHTALYWYRQSLGQGLEFLIYFQGNSAPDKSGLPSDRFSAERTGGSVSTLTIQRTQQEDSAVYLCASSLTGVISYEQYFGPGTRLTVT.

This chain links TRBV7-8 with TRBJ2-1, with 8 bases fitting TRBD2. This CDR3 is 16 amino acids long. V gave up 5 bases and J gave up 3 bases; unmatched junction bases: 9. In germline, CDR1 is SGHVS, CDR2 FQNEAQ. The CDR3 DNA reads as TGTGCCAGCAGCCGGGGGGGAGCGGGAAACTACAATGAGCAGTTCTTC. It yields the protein CASSRGGAGNYNEQFF.

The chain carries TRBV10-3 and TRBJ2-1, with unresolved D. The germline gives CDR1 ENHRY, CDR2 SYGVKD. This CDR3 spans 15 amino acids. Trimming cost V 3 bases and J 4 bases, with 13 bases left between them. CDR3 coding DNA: TGTGCCATCAGTGAAGGTGGAGATTCATACAATGAGCAGTTCTTC. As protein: CAISEGGDSYNEQFF.

Here the CDR3 DNA reads TGCGCCAGCAGCACGGTAGCGGGAAGCTCCTACAATGAGCAGTTCTTC. This translates into CASSTVAGSSYNEQFF. This chain connects TRBV5-1 to TRBJ2-1; TRBD2 matches 8 bases. In germline, CDR1 is SGHRS, CDR2 YFSETQ. The CDR3 length is 16 residues. V trimming: 4 bases; J trimming: 0 bases; junction bases outside the gene matches: 6.

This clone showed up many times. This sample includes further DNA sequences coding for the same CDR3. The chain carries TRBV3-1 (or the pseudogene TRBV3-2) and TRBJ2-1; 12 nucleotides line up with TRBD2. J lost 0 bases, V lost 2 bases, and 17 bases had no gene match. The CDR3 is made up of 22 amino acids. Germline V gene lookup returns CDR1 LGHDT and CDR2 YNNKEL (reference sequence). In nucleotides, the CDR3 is TGTGCCAGCAGCCAATTAATGGGGGTGACTAGCGGGAGCGCCAGCTCCTACAATGAGCAGTTCTTC. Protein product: CASSQLMGVTSGSASSYNEQFF.

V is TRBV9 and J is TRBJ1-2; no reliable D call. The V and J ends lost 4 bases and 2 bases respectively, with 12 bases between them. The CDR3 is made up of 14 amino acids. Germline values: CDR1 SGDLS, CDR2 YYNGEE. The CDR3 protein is CASSHTQINYGYTF. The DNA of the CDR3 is TGTGCCAGCAGCCATACTCAAATAAACTATGGCTACACCTTC.

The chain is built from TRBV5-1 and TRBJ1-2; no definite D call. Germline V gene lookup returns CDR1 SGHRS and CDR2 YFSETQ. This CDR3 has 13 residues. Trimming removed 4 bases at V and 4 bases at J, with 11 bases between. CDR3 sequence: CASSPRITYGYTF. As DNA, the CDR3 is TGCGCCAGCAGCCCTAGGATAACCTATGGCTACACCTTC.

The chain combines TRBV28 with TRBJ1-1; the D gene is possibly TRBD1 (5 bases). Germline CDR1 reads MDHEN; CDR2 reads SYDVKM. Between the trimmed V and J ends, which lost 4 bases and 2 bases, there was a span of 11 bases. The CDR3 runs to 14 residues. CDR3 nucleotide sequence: TGTGCCAGCAGTTCCCCGGGACTCAACACTGAAGCTTTCTTT. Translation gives CASSSPGLNTEAFF.

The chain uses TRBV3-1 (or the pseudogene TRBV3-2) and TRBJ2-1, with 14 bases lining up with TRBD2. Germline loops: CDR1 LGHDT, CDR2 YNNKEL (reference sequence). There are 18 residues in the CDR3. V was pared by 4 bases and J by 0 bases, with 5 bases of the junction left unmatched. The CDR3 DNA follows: TGTGCCAGCAGCCCTATTGGGACTAGCGGGAGCTCCTACAATGAGCAGTTCTTC. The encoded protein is CASSPIGTSGSSYNEQFF.

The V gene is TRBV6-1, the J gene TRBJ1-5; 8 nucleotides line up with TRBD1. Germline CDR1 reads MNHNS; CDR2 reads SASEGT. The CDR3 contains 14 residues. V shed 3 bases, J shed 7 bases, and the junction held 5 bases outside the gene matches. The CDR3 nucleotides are TGTGCCAGCAGTGACAGGGGGCTACAACAGCCCCAGCATTTT. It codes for CASSDRGLQQPQHF.

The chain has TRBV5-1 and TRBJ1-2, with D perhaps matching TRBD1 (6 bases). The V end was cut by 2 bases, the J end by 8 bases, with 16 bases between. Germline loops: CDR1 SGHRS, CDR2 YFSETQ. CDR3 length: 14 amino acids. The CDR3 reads CASSFDLGQRGYTF. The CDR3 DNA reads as TGCGCCAGCAGCTTCGATCTTGGACAGCGAGGCTACACCTTC.

The CDR3 sequence: CASSPYTDTQYF. The CDR3 coding sequence is TGTGCCAGCAGCCCCTACACAGATACGCAGTATTTT. V is TRBV7-8 and J is TRBJ2-3, with unresolved D. CDR1 and CDR2 from the germline V gene are SGHVS and FQNEAQ. The V and J ends lost 5 bases and 2 bases respectively, with 5 bases between them. The CDR3 is made up of 12 amino acids.

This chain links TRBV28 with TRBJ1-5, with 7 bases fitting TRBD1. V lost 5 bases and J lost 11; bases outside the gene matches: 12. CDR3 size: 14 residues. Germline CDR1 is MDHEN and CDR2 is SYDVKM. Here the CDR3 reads CASSGQVTYETQHF. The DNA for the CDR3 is TGTGCCAGCAGTGGACAGGTGACTTACGAGACCCAGCATTTT.

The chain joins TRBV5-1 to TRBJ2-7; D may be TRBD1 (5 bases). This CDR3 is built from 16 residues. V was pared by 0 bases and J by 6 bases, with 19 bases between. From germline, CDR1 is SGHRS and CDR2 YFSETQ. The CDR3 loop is CASSLGRNQGSSEQYF. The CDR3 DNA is TGCGCCAGCAGCTTGGGCCGAAATCAGGGTTCGAGCGAGCAGTACTTC.

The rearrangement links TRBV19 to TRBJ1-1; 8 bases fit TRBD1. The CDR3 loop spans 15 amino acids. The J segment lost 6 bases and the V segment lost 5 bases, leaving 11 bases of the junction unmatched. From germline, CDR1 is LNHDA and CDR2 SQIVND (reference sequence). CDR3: CASSWGAGGVAEAFF. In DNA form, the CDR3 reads TGTGCCAGTAGTTGGGGGGCAGGGGGCGTCGCTGAAGCTTTCTTT.

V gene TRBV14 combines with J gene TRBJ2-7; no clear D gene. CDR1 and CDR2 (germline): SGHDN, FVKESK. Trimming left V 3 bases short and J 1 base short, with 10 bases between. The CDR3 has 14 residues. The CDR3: CASSQVWSSYEQYF. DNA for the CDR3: TGTGCCAGCAGCCAGGTCTGGAGTTCCTACGAGCAGTACTTC.

CDR3 protein: CASRIRQGLIYGYTF. The CDR3 nucleotides read TGTGCCAGCAGGATAAGACAGGGGCTGATCTATGGCTACACCTTC. V gene TRBV6-5 combines with J gene TRBJ1-2; 8 bases map to TRBD1. This CDR3 has 15 residues. Germline CDR1 and CDR2: MNHEY and SVGAGI. Trimming took 6 bases from V and 4 from J; bases not matched to a gene: 10.

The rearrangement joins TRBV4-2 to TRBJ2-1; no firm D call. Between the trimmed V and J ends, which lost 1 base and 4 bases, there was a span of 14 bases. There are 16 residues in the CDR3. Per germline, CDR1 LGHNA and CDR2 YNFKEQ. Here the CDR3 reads CASSQVSAPTYNEQFF. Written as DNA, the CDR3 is TGTGCCAGCAGCCAAGTAAGCGCACCGACGTACAATGAGCAGTTCTTC.

The CDR3 DNA follows: TGTGCCAGCTCACCAAGCGCGTACTCTGGAAACACCATATATTTT. As protein: CASSPSAYSGNTIYF. This chain uses TRBV18 with TRBJ1-3; D uncertain. The CDR3 is 15 residues long. Per germline, CDR1 KGHSH and CDR2 LQKENI. The V end lost 2 bases, the J end lost 0 bases, and 8 bases lay between the germline ends.

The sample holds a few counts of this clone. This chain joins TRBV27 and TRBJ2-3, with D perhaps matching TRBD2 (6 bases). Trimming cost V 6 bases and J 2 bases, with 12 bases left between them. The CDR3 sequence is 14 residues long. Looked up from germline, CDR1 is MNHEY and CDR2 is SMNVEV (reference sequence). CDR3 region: CASRRAGPTDTQYF. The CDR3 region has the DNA TGTGCCAGCAGGAGAGCGGGCCCCACAGATACGCAGTATTTT.

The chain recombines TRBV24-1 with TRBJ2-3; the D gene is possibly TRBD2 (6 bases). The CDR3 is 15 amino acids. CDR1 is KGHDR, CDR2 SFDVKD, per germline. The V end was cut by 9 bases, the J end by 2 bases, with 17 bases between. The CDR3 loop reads CATEAASESTDTQYF. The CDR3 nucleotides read TGTGCCACCGAGGCGGCTAGCGAATCCACAGATACGCAGTATTTT.

CDR3 DNA sequence: TGTGCCAGTAGGGACATCCAAAACACTGAAGCTTTCTTT. Protein sequence: CASRDIQNTEAFF. The chain couples TRBV27 to TRBJ1-1; D might be TRBD1 (6 bases). Germline V gene data show CDR1 as MNHEY and CDR2 as SMNVEV (reference sequence). This CDR3 spans 13 amino acids. Between the trimmed V and J ends, which lost 9 bases and 2 bases, there was a span of 13 bases.